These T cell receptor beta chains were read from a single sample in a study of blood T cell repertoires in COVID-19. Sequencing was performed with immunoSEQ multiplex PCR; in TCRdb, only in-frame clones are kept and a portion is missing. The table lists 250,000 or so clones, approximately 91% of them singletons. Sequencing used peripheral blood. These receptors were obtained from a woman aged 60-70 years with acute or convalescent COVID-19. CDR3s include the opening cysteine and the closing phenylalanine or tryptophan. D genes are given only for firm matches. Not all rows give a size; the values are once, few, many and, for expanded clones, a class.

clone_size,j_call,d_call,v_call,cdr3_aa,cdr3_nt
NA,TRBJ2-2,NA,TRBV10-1,CASSGGGGTGELFF,TGCGCCAGCAGCGGAGGGGGCGGCACCGGGGAGCTGTTTTTT
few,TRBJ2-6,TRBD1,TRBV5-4,CASSPQGTGANVLTF,TGTGCCAGCAGCCCACAGGGGACCGGGGCCAACGTCCTGACTTTC
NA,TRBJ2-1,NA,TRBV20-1,CSASQAVGIDEQFF,TGCAGTGCTAGTCAAGCGGTGGGAATTGATGAGCAGTTCTTC
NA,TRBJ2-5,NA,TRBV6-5,CASSLEVGETQYF,TGTGCCAGCAGTCTGGAGGTCGGGGAGACCCAGTACTTC
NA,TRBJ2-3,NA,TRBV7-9,CASSPYSTDTQYF,TGTGCCAGCAGCCCGTACTCCACAGATACGCAGTATTTT
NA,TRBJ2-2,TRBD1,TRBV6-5,CASSYDRGRGELFF,TGTGCCAGCAGTTACGACAGGGGGCGGGGGGAGCTGTTTTTT
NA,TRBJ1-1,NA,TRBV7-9,CASSQPSTEAFF,TGTGCCAGCAGCCAACCGAGCACTGAAGCTTTCTTT
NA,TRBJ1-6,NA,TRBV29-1,CSVGYSNASPLHF,TGCAGCGTTGGTTACTCGAACGCTTCACCCCTCCACTTT
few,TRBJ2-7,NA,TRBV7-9,CASSLAQYEQYF,TGTGCCAGCAGCTTAGCACAGTACGAGCAGTACTTC
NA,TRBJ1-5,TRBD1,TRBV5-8,CASSSGQGGNQPQHF,TGTGCCAGCAGTTCCGGACAGGGCGGCAATCAGCCCCAGCATTTT
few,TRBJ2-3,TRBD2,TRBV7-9,CASTPIGTSGRARLTDTQYF,TGTGCCAGCACCCCAATCGGGACTAGCGGGAGGGCCCGCCTCACAGATACGCAGTATTTT
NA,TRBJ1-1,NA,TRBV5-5,CASSLAGAFF,TGTGCCAGCAGCTTGGCAGGAGCTTTCTTT
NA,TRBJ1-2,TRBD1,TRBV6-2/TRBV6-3,CASSLGTGRVNYGYTF,TGTGCCAGCAGTCTCGGGACAGGAAGAGTCAACTATGGCTACACCTTC
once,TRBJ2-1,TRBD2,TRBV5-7,CASSLGLAGVLSYNEQFF,TGTGCCAGCAGCTTAGGACTAGCGGGAGTCCTATCCTACAATGAGCAGTTCTTC
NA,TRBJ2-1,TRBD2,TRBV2,CASREGTRGGDEQFF,TGTGCCAGCAGAGAAGGGACTAGAGGTGGCGATGAGCAGTTCTTC
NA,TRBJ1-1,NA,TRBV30,CAWSGGAEAFF,TGTGCCTGGAGTGGAGGAGCTGAAGCTTTCTTT
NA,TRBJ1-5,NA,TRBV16,CASSQNRNQPQHF,TGTGCCAGCAGCCAAAACCGGAATCAGCCCCAGCATTTT
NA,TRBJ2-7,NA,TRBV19,CASSSRRTAKNYEQYF,TGTGCCAGTAGCTCCAGGAGGACAGCTAAAAACTACGAGCAGTACTTC
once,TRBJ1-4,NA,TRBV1,CTSSPGTGGSEKLFF,TGCACCAGCAGCCCGGGGACAGGGGGGAGTGAAAAACTGTTTTTT
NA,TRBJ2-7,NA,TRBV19,CASSWEVSYEQYF,TGTGCCAGTAGTTGGGAGGTATCCTACGAGCAGTACTTC
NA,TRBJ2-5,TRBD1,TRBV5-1,CASSLAGGQETQYF,TGCGCCAGCAGCTTGGCAGGGGGACAAGAGACCCAGTACTTC
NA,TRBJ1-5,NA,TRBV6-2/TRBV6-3,CASSLDSYSNQPQHF,TGTGCCAGCAGTCTGGACAGCTATAGCAATCAGCCCCAGCATTTT
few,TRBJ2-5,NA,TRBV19,CASSIRETQYF,TGTGCCAGTAGTATTCGTGAGACCCAGTACTTC
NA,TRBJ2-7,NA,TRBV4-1,CASSPTGGVWGEQYF,TGCGCCAGCAGCCCTACTGGCGGGGTCTGGGGGGAGCAGTACTTC
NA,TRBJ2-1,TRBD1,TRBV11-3,CASSLGQGPSGGEQFF,TGTGCCAGCAGCTTAGGACAGGGGCCATCCGGCGGTGAGCAGTTCTTC
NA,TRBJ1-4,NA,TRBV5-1,CASSLIATNEKLFF,TGCGCCAGCAGCTTGATAGCAACTAATGAAAAACTGTTTTTT
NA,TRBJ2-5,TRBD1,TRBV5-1,CASSPVPGQGEETQYF,TGCGCCAGCAGCCCCGTACCGGGACAGGGGGAGGAGACCCAGTACTTC
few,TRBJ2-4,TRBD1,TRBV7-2,CASSQRTGIKNIQYF,TGTGCCAGCAGCCAGAGGACAGGGATCAAAAACATTCAGTACTTC
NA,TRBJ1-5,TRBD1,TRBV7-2,CASSHGTGQHQPQHF,TGTGCCAGCAGCCATGGGACAGGGCAGCATCAGCCCCAGCATTTT
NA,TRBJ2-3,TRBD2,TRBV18,CASSFSGGATDTQYF,TGTGCCAGCTCATTTAGCGGGGGGGCCACAGATACGCAGTATTTT
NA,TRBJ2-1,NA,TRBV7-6,CASSSQRGNYNEQFF,TGTGCCAGCAGCTCCCAAAGGGGGAACTACAATGAGCAGTTCTTC
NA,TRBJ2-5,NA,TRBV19,CASSILGGFEETQYF,TGTGCCAGTAGTATATTAGGAGGGTTCGAAGAGACCCAGTACTTC
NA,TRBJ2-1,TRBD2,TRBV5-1,CASSSAGLAGGPSYNEQFF,TGCGCCAGCAGCTCAGCCGGGCTAGCGGGAGGGCCCTCCTACAATGAGCAGTTCTTC
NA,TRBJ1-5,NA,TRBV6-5,CASRGGVNQPQHF,TGTGCCAGCAGAGGGGGGGTCAATCAGCCCCAGCATTTT
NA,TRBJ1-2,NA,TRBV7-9,CASGSYGYTF,TGTGCCAGCGGTAGTTATGGCTACACCTTC
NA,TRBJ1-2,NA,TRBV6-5,CASRMDRDYGYTF,TGTGCCAGCAGGATGGACAGAGACTATGGCTACACCTTC
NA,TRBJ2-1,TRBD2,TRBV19,CASSGAASGTWNEQFF,TGTGCCAGTAGTGGGGCGGCTAGCGGGACATGGAATGAGCAGTTCTTC
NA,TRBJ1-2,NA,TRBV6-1,CASSERGNYGYTF,TGTGCCAGCAGTGAAAGAGGGAACTATGGCTACACCTTC
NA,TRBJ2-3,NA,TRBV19,CASSMGGATDTQYF,TGTGCCAGTAGTATGGGAGGAGCGACAGATACGCAGTATTTT
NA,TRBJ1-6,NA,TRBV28,CASSLGSSYNSPLHF,TGTGCCAGCAGTTTAGGTAGCTCCTATAATTCACCCCTCCACTTT
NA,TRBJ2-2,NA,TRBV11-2,CASSMARGGGTGELFF,TGTGCCAGCAGCATGGCCAGGGGCGGTGGCACCGGGGAGCTGTTTTTT
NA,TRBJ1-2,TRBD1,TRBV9,CASSKDRANYGYTF,TGTGCCAGCAGCAAGGACAGGGCAAACTATGGCTACACCTTC
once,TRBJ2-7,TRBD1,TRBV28,CASNDQGARVNQYF,TGTGCCAGCAACGATCAGGGGGCGCGAGTAAACCAGTACTTC
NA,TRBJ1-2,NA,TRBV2,CASRPEDSPGGYTF,TGTGCCAGCAGACCTGAGGACAGCCCCGGGGGCTACACCTTC
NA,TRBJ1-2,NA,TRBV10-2,CASSETGLSYGYTF,TGCGCCAGCAGTGAGACGGGACTGAGCTATGGCTACACCTTC
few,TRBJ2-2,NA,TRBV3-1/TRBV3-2,CASSLDNTNTGELFF,TGTGCCAGCAGTTTGGACAACACGAACACCGGGGAGCTGTTTTTT
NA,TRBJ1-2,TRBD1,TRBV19,CASSGTGPYYGYTF,TGTGCCAGTAGTGGGACAGGCCCCTACTATGGCTACACCTTC
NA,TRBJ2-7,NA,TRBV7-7,CASSPGGGDSYEQYF,TGTGCTAGCAGCCCGGGCGGGGGCGACTCCTACGAGCAGTACTTC
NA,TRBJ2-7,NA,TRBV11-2,CASSARGWGQTYEQYF,TGTGCCAGCAGCGCCCGAGGATGGGGGCAGACCTACGAGCAGTACTTC
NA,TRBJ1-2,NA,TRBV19,CASSTRVANYGYTF,TGTGCCAGTAGTACGAGGGTGGCCAACTATGGCTACACCTTC
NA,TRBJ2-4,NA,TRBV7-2,CASSSRLGSRVAKNIQYF,TGTGCCAGCAGCTCACGGCTCGGGTCCAGGGTAGCCAAAAACATTCAGTACTTC
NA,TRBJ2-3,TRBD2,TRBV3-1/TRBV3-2,CASSQTSGSDTQYF,TGTGCCAGCAGCCAAACTAGCGGCTCAGATACGCAGTATTTT
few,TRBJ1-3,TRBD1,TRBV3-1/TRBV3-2,CASRLTGIGGNTIYF,TGTGCCAGCAGGCTGACAGGGATCGGTGGAAACACCATATATTTT
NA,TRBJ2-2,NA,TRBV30,CAWAGRGTPNTGELFF,TGTGCCTGGGCTGGAAGGGGCACCCCGAACACCGGGGAGCTGTTTTTT